A single sample is the source of the 2 T cell receptor beta chains below, sequenced in a study of human T cells and chemical hapten exposure. Time point here: patch test 2, 6 weeks after DPC sensitization. Treatment specified: therapeutic diphenylcyclopropenone sensitization with weekly scalp DPC. TCRdb reprocessed the RACE reads with MiXCR, giving one entry per CDR3 protein. The top ten clones hold about 5.4% of a sample with about 380,000 distinct CDR3 sequences, under 6.5% of them seen once. Material: whole blood, obtained in connection with sensitization to the hapten diphenylcyclopropenone (DPC). The source of these receptors is a woman younger than 30 with alopecia areata. Some clones in this sample may be carry-over from other donors' samples.

This clonotype was counted once. The chain employs TRBV5-1 and TRBJ2-2; D gene unclear. Trimming took 9 bases from V and 0 from J, leaving 12 bases between them. Germline CDR1 reads SGHRS; CDR2 reads YFSETQ. The CDR3 is 14 amino acids. CDR3 protein: CATRTEPNTGELFF. The CDR3 DNA reads as TGCGCCACAAGGACGGAGCCGAACACCGGGGAGCTGTTTTTT. Supplemented by reference TRBV5-1 and TRBJ2-2, the full variable domain reads KAGVTQTPRYLIKTRGQQVTLSCSPISGHRSVSWYQQTPGQGLQFLFEYFSETQRNKGNFPGRFSGRQFSNSRSEMNVSTLELGDSALYLCATRTEPNTGELFFGEGSRLTVL.

The CDR3 DNA reads TGCGCCAGCAGCTTAGGGGACTATCGAAATGAGCAGTTCTTC. Its protein is CASSLGDYRNEQFF. This chain joins TRBV5-1 and TRBJ2-1; 7 nucleotides align to TRBD2. The J segment lost 7 bases and the V segment lost 2 bases, leaving 6 bases of the junction unmatched. The length of the CDR3 is 14 residues. In germline, CDR1 is SGHRS, CDR2 YFSETQ.